Each of the 5 T cell receptor beta chains below was sequenced from the same sample in a study of CD8+ T cells in alopecia areata. RNA was isolated and reverse transcribed to cDNA, the sequencing template. Generated by immunoSEQ multiplex PCR, the TCRdb table keeps only in-frame clones and is missing some. Of under 250,000 clones in the sample, around 62% were seen once. This sample comprised CD4+ T cells sorted from blood, obtained at week 0. The receptors here all came from a human donor with alopecia areata.

This clone was detected only once. The genes are TRBV5-1 and TRBJ2-1; D might be TRBD2 (6 bases). Germline V CDR1 and CDR2: SGHRS, YFSETQ. CDR3 size: 15 residues. V lost 4 bases, J lost 2 bases, and 13 bases lay in between. The DNA for the CDR3 is TGCGCCAGCAGCCCATCTAGCGCAACCTACAATGAGCAGTTCTTC. Its translation is CASSPSSATYNEQFF.

The chain joins TRBV11-2 to TRBJ1-1; D remains ambiguous. V lost 6 bases to trimming and J lost 0 bases, with 17 bases between them. Germline V lookup: CDR1 SGHAT, CDR2 FQNNGV. The CDR3 runs to 16 residues. The CDR3 region is CASSSNTGSVNTEAFF. As DNA, the CDR3 is TGTGCCAGCAGTTCGAATACCGGGTCCGTGAACACTGAAGCTTTCTTT.

The chain employs TRBV30 and TRBJ1-3, with D perhaps matching TRBD1 (5 bases). Trimming stripped 3 bases from V and 0 bases from J, with 9 bases between. CDR3 length: 14 residues. The V gene's germline CDR1 is GTSNPN and CDR2 SVGIG (reference sequence). The DNA of the CDR3 is TGTGCCTGGAGAGGCAGGGCCTCTGGAAACACCATATATTTT. It specifies CAWRGRASGNTIYF.

This clone has only a few counts. CDR3 in amino acids: CSVENTDTQYF. The CDR3, as DNA: TGCAGCGTTGAGAATACAGATACGCAGTATTTT. The chain is built from TRBV29-1 and TRBJ2-3; the D is unclear. The germline V and J ends were trimmed by 3 bases and 3 bases, with 4 bases remaining between them. The CDR3 is 11 amino acids. The germline gives CDR1 SQVTM, CDR2 ANQGSEA.

This clone came up a few times. The V gene is TRBV7-3, the J gene TRBJ2-1; possibly TRBD2 for D (6 bases). Germline CDR1 reads SGHTA; CDR2 reads FQGTGA. The CDR3 runs 15 residues. V gave up 5 bases and J gave up 4 bases, with 15 bases separating them. CDR3 in amino acids: CASSAPGREYNEQFF. The CDR3 nucleotides are TGTGCCAGCAGCGCCCCCGGCCGGGAGTACAATGAGCAGTTCTTC.